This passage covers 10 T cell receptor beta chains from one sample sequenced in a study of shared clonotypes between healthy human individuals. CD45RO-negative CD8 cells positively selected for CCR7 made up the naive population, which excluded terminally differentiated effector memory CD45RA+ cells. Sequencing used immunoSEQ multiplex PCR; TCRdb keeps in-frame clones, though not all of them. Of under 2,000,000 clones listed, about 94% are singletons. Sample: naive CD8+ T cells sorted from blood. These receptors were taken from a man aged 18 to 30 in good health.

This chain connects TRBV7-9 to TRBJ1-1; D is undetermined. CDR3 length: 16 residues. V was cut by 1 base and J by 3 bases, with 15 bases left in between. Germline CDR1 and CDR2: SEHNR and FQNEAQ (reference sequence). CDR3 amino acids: CASSLGREAIHTEAFF. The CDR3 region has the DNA TGTGCCAGCAGCTTAGGACGGGAGGCTATACACACTGAAGCTTTCTTT.

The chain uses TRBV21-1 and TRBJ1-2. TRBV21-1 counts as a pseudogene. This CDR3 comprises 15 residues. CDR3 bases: TGTGCCAGCAGCGTCGAGGGATTTTCCTTCTATGGCTACACCTTC. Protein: CASSVEGFSFYGYTF.

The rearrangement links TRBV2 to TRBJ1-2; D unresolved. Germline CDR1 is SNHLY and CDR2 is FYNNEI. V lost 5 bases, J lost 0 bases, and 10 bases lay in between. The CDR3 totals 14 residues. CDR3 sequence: CASSTTETNYGYTF. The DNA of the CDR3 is TGTGCCAGCAGTACGACTGAGACTAACTATGGCTACACCTTC.

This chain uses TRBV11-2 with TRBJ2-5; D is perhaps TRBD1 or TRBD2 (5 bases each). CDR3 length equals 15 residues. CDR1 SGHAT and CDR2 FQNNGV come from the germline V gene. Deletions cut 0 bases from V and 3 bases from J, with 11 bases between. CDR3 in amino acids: CASSLEVLGEETQYF. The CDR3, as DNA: TGTGCCAGCAGCTTAGAGGTTTTGGGGGAAGAGACCCAGTACTTC.

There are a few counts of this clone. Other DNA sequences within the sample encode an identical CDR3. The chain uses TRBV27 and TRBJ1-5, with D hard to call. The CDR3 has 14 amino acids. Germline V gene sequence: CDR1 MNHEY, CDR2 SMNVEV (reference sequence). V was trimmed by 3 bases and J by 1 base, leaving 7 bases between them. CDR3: CASSLGSSNQPQHF. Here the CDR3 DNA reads TGTGCCAGCAGTTTGGGCAGCAGCAATCAGCCCCAGCATTTT.

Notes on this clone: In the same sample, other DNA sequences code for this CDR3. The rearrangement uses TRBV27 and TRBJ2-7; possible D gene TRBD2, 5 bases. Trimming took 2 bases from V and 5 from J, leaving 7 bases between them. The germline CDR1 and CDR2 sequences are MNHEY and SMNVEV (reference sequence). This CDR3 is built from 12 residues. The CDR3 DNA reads TGTGCCAGCAGTTTAATCGGGGACGAGCAGTACTTC. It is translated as CASSLIGDEQYF.

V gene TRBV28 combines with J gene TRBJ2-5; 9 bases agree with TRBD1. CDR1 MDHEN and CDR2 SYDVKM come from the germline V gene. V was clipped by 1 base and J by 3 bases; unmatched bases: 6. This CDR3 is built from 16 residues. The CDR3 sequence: CASSLYTGGIEETQYF. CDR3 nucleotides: TGTGCCAGCAGTTTATATACAGGGGGCATCGAAGAGACCCAGTACTTC.

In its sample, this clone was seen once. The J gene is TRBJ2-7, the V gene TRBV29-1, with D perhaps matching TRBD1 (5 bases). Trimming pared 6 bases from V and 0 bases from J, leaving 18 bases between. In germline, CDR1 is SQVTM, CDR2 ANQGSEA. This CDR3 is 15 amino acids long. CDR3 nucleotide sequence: TGCAGCGTCTCGGTCGGGCAGGGTGGCTCCTACGAGCAGTACTTC. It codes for CSVSVGQGGSYEQYF.

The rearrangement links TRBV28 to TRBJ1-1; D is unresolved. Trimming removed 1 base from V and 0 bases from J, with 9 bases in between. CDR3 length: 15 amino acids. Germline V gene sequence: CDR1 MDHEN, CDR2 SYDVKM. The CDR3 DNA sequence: TGTGCCAGCAGTTTATTTGGGTACATGAACACTGAAGCTTTCTTT. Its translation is CASSLFGYMNTEAFF.

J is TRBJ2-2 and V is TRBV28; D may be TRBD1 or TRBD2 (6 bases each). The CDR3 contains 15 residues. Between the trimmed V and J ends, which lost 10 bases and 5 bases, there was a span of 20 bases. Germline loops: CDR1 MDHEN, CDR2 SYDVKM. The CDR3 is CAILSGEENTGELFF. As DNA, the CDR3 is TGTGCCATCCTTTCAGGGGAGGAAAATACCGGGGAGCTGTTTTTT.